One sample yielded the 14 T cell receptor beta chains listed below, sequenced in a study of shared T cell receptors in the human thymus. Using immunoSEQ multiplex PCR, the repertoire was profiled, and TCRdb retains in-frame clones only, with some absent. The profile shows about 400,000 clones, approximately 95% of them singletons. The source material was thymocytes. These TCRs come from a human donor.

The chain couples TRBV2 to TRBJ2-1; possibly TRBD2 for D (6 bases). With 4 bases removed from V and 5 bases from J, the gap between germline ends came to 18 bases. This CDR3 spans 16 amino acids. CDR1 is SNHLY, CDR2 FYNNEI, per germline. The CDR3 DNA is TGTGCCAGCAGTGTTACCACAACTAGCAGAAACAATGAGCAGTTCTTC. Protein product: CASSVTTTSRNNEQFF.

This chain links TRBV27 with TRBJ2-1; D is unclear. The germline V and J ends were trimmed by 5 bases and 6 bases, with 17 bases remaining between them. This CDR3 is 15 amino acids long. The V gene's germline CDR1 is MNHEY and CDR2 SMNVEV (reference sequence). CDR3 loop: CASSATREGINEQFF. CDR3 bases: TGTGCCAGCAGTGCCACAAGGGAAGGAATCAATGAGCAGTTCTTC.

J is TRBJ2-3 and V is TRBV27; TRBD2 agrees at 8 bases. Per the germline V gene, CDR1 is MNHEY and CDR2 is SMNVEV (reference sequence). This CDR3 has 20 residues. V lost 1 base and J lost 1; bases outside the gene matches: 16. The DNA of the CDR3 is TGTGCCAGCAGTTTATTAAGGGTGAGACTAGCGAACGTCGGCACAGATACGCAGTATTTT. Protein sequence: CASSLLRVRLANVGTDTQYF.

The V and J genes are TRBV4-2 and TRBJ2-1; D not resolved. The germline V and J ends were trimmed by 4 bases and 9 bases, with 10 bases remaining between them. The CDR3 spans 12 residues. Germline values: CDR1 LGHNA, CDR2 YNFKEQ. CDR3 region: CASSRLKGEQFF. CDR3 nucleotide sequence: TGTGCCAGCAGCCGCTTGAAAGGTGAGCAGTTCTTC.

V usage is TRBV10-2 and J usage is TRBJ2-5, with 13 bases fitting TRBD2. CDR1 WSHSY and CDR2 SAAADI come from the germline V gene. The length of the CDR3 is 14 residues. The J segment lost 5 bases and the V segment lost 4 bases, leaving 1 base of the junction unmatched. CDR3 sequence reads: CASSGTSGSETQYF. CDR3 bases: TGCGCCAGCAGTGGGACTAGCGGGAGTGAGACCCAGTACTTC.

This chain links TRBV29-1 with TRBJ1-2, with 7 bases fitting TRBD1. CDR3 size: 13 residues. J lost 12 bases, V lost 2 bases, and 12 bases had no gene match. Germline V gene data show CDR1 as SQVTM and CDR2 as ANQGSEA. The CDR3 coding sequence is TGCAGCGTTGAAAGGGGACAGCGAGCTTCCAACACCTTC. As protein: CSVERGQRASNTF. Full variable domain (outside the CDR3, taken from reference TRBV29-1 and TRBJ1-2): SAVISQKPSRDICQRGTSLTIQCQVDSQVTMMFWYRQQPGQSLTLIATANQGSEATYESGFVIDKFPISRPNLTFSTLTVSNMSPEDSSIYLCSVERGQRASNTFGSGTRLTVV.

V and J are TRBV30 and TRBJ1-2; the D gene is possibly TRBD1 (5 bases). Germline values: CDR1 GTSNPN, CDR2 SVGIG (reference sequence). This CDR3 has 14 amino acids. V was trimmed by 0 bases and J by 4 bases, leaving 12 bases between them. CDR3 loop: CAWSVAREIYGYTF. The CDR3 DNA is TGTGCCTGGAGTGTAGCCAGGGAAATCTATGGCTACACCTTC.

The chain carries TRBV7-8 and TRBJ2-1; D is unresolved. V was trimmed by 0 bases and J by 0 bases, leaving 12 bases between them. This CDR3 contains 17 residues. Germline V gene data show CDR1 as SGHVS and CDR2 as FQNEAQ. The CDR3 nucleotides read TGTGCCAGCAGCTTAGCCAGGCGGCCCTTCTCCTACAATGAGCAGTTCTTC. Its translation is CASSLARRPFSYNEQFF.

The genes are TRBV7-9 and TRBJ2-3; D might be TRBD2 (5 bases). The V end lost 5 bases, the J end lost 0 bases, and 18 bases lay between the germline ends. This CDR3 is 17 amino acids long. Per the germline V gene, CDR1 is SEHNR and CDR2 is FQNEAQ (reference sequence). The CDR3 DNA follows: TGTGCCAGCAGCGCACCTTGGGAGACTCCTAGCACAGATACGCAGTATTTT. Its protein product is CASSAPWETPSTDTQYF.

The chain recombines TRBV6-6 with TRBJ2-7, with D unresolved. Trimming removed 6 bases at V and 3 bases at J, with 9 bases between. Germline assignment: CDR1 MNHNY and CDR2 SVGAGI (reference sequence). This CDR3 contains 12 residues. CDR3 sequence: CASSPYIYEQYF. As DNA, the CDR3 is TGTGCCAGCAGCCCATACATCTACGAGCAGTACTTC.

The rearrangement links TRBV27 to TRBJ2-1; no clear D gene. Germline V CDR1 and CDR2: MNHEY, SMNVEV (reference sequence). Trimming cost V 3 bases and J 7 bases, with 10 bases left between them. CDR3 length: 13 residues. The CDR3 nucleotides read TGTGCCAGCAGTTTGTTGACGCGGAATGAGCAGTTCTTC. Translation gives CASSLLTRNEQFF.

The rearrangement uses TRBV27 and TRBJ1-1; D unresolved. The CDR3 has 15 residues. The V and J ends lost 2 bases and 1 base respectively, with 11 bases between them. The germline CDR1 and CDR2 sequences are MNHEY and SMNVEV (reference sequence). CDR3 sequence reads: CASSLRHQENTEAFF. CDR3 DNA: TGTGCCAGCAGTTTAAGGCATCAAGAGAACACTGAAGCTTTCTTT.

V usage is TRBV19 and J usage is TRBJ2-2; D gene uncertain. Trimming shortened V by 6 bases and J by 2 bases, and 7 bases separated the two germline ends. Germline V gene lookup returns CDR1 LNHDA and CDR2 SQIVND (reference sequence). This CDR3 contains 13 residues. CDR3 in DNA: TGTGCCAGTAGCTGGGTAAACACCGGGGAGCTGTTTTTT. Its protein is CASSWVNTGELFF.

The rearrangement links TRBV27 to TRBJ2-2; 8 nucleotides agree with TRBD2. V was pared by 6 bases and J by 3 bases, with 9 bases of the junction left unmatched. The CDR3 is made up of 16 amino acids. Germline CDR1 reads MNHEY; CDR2 reads SMNVEV (reference sequence). CDR3 coding DNA: TGTGCCAGCAGCCTTCGGGTTAGCGGGGACACCGGGGAGCTGTTTTTT. Protein product: CASSLRVSGDTGELFF.